This is a list of T cell receptor beta chains from one sample in a study of blood T cell repertoires in COVID-19. TCRdb's copy holds only in-frame clones and misses some; the assay was immunoSEQ multiplex PCR. The sample holds around 200,000 clones, 83% seen once. The sequenced sample was peripheral blood. These receptors came from a woman in her twenties or thirties with COVID-19, enrolled during active disease. The CDR3 runs from the conserved cysteine through the conserved F or W. The order of the fields is D gene, clone size, V gene, J gene, CDR3 length, CDR3 DNA, CDR3 protein. The D gene is left open where the match is weak. Size tells how often a clone was seen (once, few, many) or the class of an expanded clone, and some rows leave it out.

NA	few	TRBV7-2	TRBJ1-6	14	TGTGCCAGCAGCTATGCAGGGAATAATTCACCCCTCCACTTT	CASSYAGNNSPLHF
NA	NA	TRBV28	TRBJ1-5	15	TGTGCCAGCAGTTCTCGACAGGCCCGCAATCAGCCCCAGCATTTT	CASSSRQARNQPQHF
TRBD1	NA	TRBV3-1/TRBV3-2	TRBJ1-2	13	TGTGCCAGCAGCTTCACAGGGGCCTATGGCTACACCTTC	CASSFTGAYGYTF
TRBD1	NA	TRBV7-2	TRBJ1-1	16	TGTGCCAGCAGAACCTGGAGGGACAGGGTGGGGTCGGTGGATTTCTTT	CASRTWRDRVGSVDFF
TRBD1	NA	TRBV6-2/TRBV6-3	TRBJ1-1	13	TGTGCCAGCAGCCGCCAGGACAGGGCTGAAGCTTTCTTT	CASSRQDRAEAFF
NA	NA	TRBV5-6	TRBJ1-1	14	TGTGCCAGCAGCTTGGTCAGGGCAGGGTCTGAAGCTTTCTTT	CASSLVRAGSEAFF
NA	NA	TRBV6-5	TRBJ2-2	12	TGTGCCAGCAGTCTAGTCCCCGGGGAGCTGTTTTTT	CASSLVPGELFF
NA	NA	TRBV7-8	TRBJ1-2	12	TGTGCCAGCAGCCGGACAGAGTATGGCTACACCTTC	CASSRTEYGYTF
NA	NA	TRBV4-3	TRBJ2-3	16	TGCGCCAGCAGCCAAGATGGGGCGGGGCTCACAGATACGCAGTATTTT	CASSQDGAGLTDTQYF
TRBD2	NA	TRBV5-4	TRBJ2-6	15	TGTGCCAGCAGCCGGGAGGGTCCTGGGGCCAACGTCCTGACTTTC	CASSREGPGANVLTF
TRBD1	NA	TRBV6-5	TRBJ1-6	15	TGTGCCAGCAGCTCCGAGAGACAGGGAGTAGGACCCCTCCACTTT	CASSSERQGVGPLHF
NA	NA	TRBV7-9	TRBJ2-6	18	TGTGCCAGCAGCTTAGAAGGCGGGCGGCCCTATGGGGCCAACGTCCTGACTTTC	CASSLEGGRPYGANVLTF
NA	NA	TRBV12-3/TRBV12-4	TRBJ2-7	11	TGTGCCAGCAGTTTCCAGTACGAGCAGTACTTC	CASSFQYEQYF
NA	NA	TRBV5-6	TRBJ1-3	15	TGTGCCAGCAGCTTGGACCCCAACTCGGGAAACACCATATATTTT	CASSLDPNSGNTIYF
NA	NA	TRBV6-1	TRBJ2-1	15	TGTGCCAGCAGTTCCGTTGGTGGAGAAGGAGGTGAGCAGTTCTTC	CASSSVGGEGGEQFF
TRBD1	NA	TRBV24-1	TRBJ2-1	16	TGTGCCACCAGTGACCCGGGACAGGGGGCAAGGGATGAGCAGTTCTTC	CATSDPGQGARDEQFF
TRBD2	NA	TRBV18	TRBJ2-3	15	TGTGCCAGCTTTCTGACTAGCGGGGGACTAGATACGCAGTATTTT	CASFLTSGGLDTQYF
NA	NA	TRBV5-4	TRBJ2-7	14	TGTGCCAGCAGCTCAAACGACGGAGCCTACGAGCAGTACTTC	CASSSNDGAYEQYF
TRBD1	NA	TRBV7-2	TRBJ1-5	16	TGTGCCAGCAGCTTAGACCGGACAGGGGGCGGTCAGCCCCAGCATTTT	CASSLDRTGGGQPQHF
TRBD1	NA	TRBV11-2	TRBJ1-4	17	TGTGCCAGCAGAGGGGGGGACAGGGTTTCAACTAATGAAAAACTGTTTTTT	CASRGGDRVSTNEKLFF
NA	NA	TRBV9	TRBJ2-2	15	TGTGCCAGCACCCCCGAAATCGGTAACACCGGGGAGCTGTTTTTT	CASTPEIGNTGELFF
NA	NA	TRBV5-1	TRBJ2-1	15	TGCGCCAGCAGCTTGCCCCTCCCATACGGCAATGAGCAGTTCTTC	CASSLPLPYGNEQFF
NA	once	TRBV15	TRBJ2-7	11	TGTGCCACCAGCGAGGGAAGGGAGCAGTACTTC	CATSEGREQYF
NA	NA	TRBV5-1	TRBJ2-2	14	TGCGCCAGCAGCTTGCTGTCAGGGACCGGGGAGCTGTTTTTT	CASSLLSGTGELFF
NA	NA	TRBV18	TRBJ1-3	15	TGTGCCAGCTCGGGAACAGGGTCCTCTGGAAACACCATATATTTT	CASSGTGSSGNTIYF
NA	NA	TRBV7-2	TRBJ2-5	13	TGTGCCAGCAGCTTATCGTACCAAGAGACCCAGTACTTC	CASSLSYQETQYF
TRBD1	few	TRBV7-9	TRBJ2-7	12	TGTGCCAGCGGGACAGAGACCTACGAGCAGTACTTC	CASGTETYEQYF
NA	NA	TRBV19	TRBJ1-3	18	TGTGCCAGTAGTATAGATCGTACAGGCGTAAGCTCTGGAAACACCATATATTTT	CASSIDRTGVSSGNTIYF
NA	NA	TRBV5-4	TRBJ2-7	14	TGTGCCAGCAGCGTTCCGGGACAACTCTACGAGCAGTACTTC	CASSVPGQLYEQYF
NA	NA	TRBV6-5	TRBJ1-3	13	TGTGCCAGCCTAACAGGGATAAGAAACACCATATATTTT	CASLTGIRNTIYF
NA	NA	TRBV2	TRBJ1-5	13	TGTGCCAGCAGTCGGGATAGCAATCAGCCCCAGCATTTT	CASSRDSNQPQHF